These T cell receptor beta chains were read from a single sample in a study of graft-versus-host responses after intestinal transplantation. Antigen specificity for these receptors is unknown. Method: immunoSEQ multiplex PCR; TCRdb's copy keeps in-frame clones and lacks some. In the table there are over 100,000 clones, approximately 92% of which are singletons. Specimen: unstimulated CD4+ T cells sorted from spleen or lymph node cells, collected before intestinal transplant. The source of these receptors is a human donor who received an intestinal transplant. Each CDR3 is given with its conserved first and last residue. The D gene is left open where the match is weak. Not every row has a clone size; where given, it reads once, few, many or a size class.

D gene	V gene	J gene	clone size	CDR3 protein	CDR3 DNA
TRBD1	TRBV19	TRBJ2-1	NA	CATRNRGHYMRQFF	TGTGCCACCCGAAACAGGGGGCACTACATGCGGCAGTTCTTC
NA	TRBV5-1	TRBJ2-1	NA	CASSLVDRYSYNEQFF	TGCGCCAGCAGCTTGGTAGACCGTTACTCCTACAATGAGCAGTTCTTC
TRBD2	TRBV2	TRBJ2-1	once	CASESGTVYEQFF	TGTGCCAGCGAGAGCGGGACTGTGTACGAGCAGTTCTTC
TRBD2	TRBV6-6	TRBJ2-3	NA	CASRAGGTRTDTQYF	TGTGCCAGCAGGGCGGGAGGGACTCGCACAGATACGCAGTATTTT
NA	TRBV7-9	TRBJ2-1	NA	CASSLIGLGNEQFF	TGTGCCAGCAGCTTAATCGGACTGGGTAACGAGCAGTTCTTC
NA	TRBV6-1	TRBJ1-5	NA	CASTRLNSQPQHF	TGTGCCAGCACCCGCTTGAATAGTCAGCCCCAGCATTTT
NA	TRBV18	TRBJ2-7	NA	CASSPGRDTYEQYF	TGTGCCAGCTCTCCGGGACGGGATACCTACGAGCAGTACTTC
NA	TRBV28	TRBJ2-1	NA	CASSLLTGGYNEQFF	TGTGCCAGCAGTTTGCTCACAGGAGGCTACAATGAGCAGTTCTTC
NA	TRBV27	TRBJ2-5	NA	CASSLRGRETQYF	TGTGCCAGCAGTTTACGGGGGCGGGAGACCCAGTACTTC
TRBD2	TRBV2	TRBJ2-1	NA	CASSATRRLAGSYNEQFF	TGTGCCAGCAGCGCTACCAGAAGACTAGCGGGATCCTACAATGAGCAGTTCTTC